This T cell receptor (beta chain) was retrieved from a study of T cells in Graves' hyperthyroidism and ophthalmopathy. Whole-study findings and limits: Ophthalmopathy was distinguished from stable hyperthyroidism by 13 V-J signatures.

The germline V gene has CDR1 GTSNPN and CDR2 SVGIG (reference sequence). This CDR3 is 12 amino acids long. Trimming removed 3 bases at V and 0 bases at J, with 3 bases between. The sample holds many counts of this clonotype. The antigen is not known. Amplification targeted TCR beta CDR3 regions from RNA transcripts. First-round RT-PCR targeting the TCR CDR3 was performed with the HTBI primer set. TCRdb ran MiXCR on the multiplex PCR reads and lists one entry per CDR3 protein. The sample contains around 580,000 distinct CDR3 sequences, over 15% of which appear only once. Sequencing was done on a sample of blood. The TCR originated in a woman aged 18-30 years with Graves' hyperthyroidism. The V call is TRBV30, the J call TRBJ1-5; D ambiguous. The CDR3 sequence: CAWRSSNQPQHF. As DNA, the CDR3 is TGTGCCTGGAGAAGTAGCAATCAGCCCCAGCATTTT.